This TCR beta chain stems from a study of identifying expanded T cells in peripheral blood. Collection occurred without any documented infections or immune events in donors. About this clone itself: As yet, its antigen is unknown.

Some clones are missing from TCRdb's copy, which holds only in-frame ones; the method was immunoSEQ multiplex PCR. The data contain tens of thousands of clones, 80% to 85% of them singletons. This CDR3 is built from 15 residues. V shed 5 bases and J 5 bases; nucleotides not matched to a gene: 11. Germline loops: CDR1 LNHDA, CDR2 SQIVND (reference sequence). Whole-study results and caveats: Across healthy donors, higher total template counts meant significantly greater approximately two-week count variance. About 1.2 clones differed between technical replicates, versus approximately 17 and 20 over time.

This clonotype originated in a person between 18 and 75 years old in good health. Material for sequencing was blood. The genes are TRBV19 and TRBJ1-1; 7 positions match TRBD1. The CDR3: CASSPLTGFWTEAFF. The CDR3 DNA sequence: TGTGCCAGTAGTCCGCTGACAGGGTTTTGGACTGAAGCTTTCTTT.